These 12 T cell receptor beta chains were all obtained from the same sample, sequenced in a study of beta chain features in type 1 diabetes. These receptors have no known antigen. Broader study findings: Type 1 diabetes patients had TCRB CDR3s that were shorter (moderately but significantly so) in all four CD4+ subsets.

Isolated RNA was reverse transcribed in full, so expressed TCRB transcripts were sequenced. Generated by immunoSEQ multiplex PCR, the TCRdb table keeps only in-frame clones and is missing some. The table has roughly 230,000 clones, roughly 11% seen once. Sequencing was performed on naive CD4+ T cells from blood. The receptor set was obtained from a man aged 25 to 45 with type 1 diabetes.

The chain joins TRBV28 to TRBJ2-1, with 8 bases fitting TRBD1. V lost 6 bases, J lost 4 bases, and 8 bases stayed unmatched. The CDR3 runs to 15 residues. Germline CDR1 reads MDHEN; CDR2 reads SYDVKM. CDR3 sequence reads: CASSPPGQGYNEQFF. The CDR3 region has the DNA TGTGCCAGCAGCCCTCCCGGACAGGGTTACAATGAGCAGTTCTTC.

Only a few counts were recorded for this clone. The chain carries TRBV9 and TRBJ2-3, with D possibly TRBD1 on 5 matching bases. Trimming removed 6 bases from V and 2 bases from J, with 13 bases in between. Germline-derived CDR1 and CDR2 are SGDLS and YYNGEE. The CDR3 has 14 amino acids. The CDR3, as DNA: TGTGCCAGCAACCCGTGGGGCATCACAGATACGCAGTATTTT. Residues: CASNPWGITDTQYF.

This clone was seen a handful of times. This rearrangement joins TRBV19 to TRBJ1-6; TRBD1 is a possible D gene (5 bases). Deletions cut 4 bases from V and 10 bases from J, with 14 bases between. From germline, CDR1 is LNHDA and CDR2 SQIVND (reference sequence). There are 14 residues in the CDR3. This chain's CDR3 is CASSTPPWGSPLHF. In DNA, the CDR3 is TGTGCCAGTAGTACCCCCCCGTGGGGCTCACCCCTCCACTTT. Looking up the rest from reference TRBV19 and TRBJ1-6 gives the full variable domain: DGGITQSPKYLFRKEGQNVTLSCEQNLNHDAMYWYRQDPGQGLRLIYYSQIVNDFQKGDIAEGYSVSREKKESFPLTVTSAQKNPTAFYLCASSTPPWGSPLHFGNGTRLTVT.

The CDR3 region is CASSPAGLSGSYEQYF. The DNA for the CDR3 is TGTGCCAGCAGCCCTGCGGGACTTAGTGGGTCCTACGAGCAGTACTTC. This rearrangement joins TRBV5-4 to TRBJ2-7, with D perhaps TRBD2 (6 bases). V dropped 4 bases and J dropped 1 base, with 18 bases sitting between them. Germline loops: CDR1 SGHNT, CDR2 YYREEE (reference sequence). The CDR3 spans 16 residues.

This clone has only a few counts. Here the CDR3 DNA reads TGTGCCAGCAGCGTAGGTCCAGGGGAAACTGGCTACACCTTC. Its protein product is CASSVGPGETGYTF. The chain recombines TRBV9 with TRBJ1-2; TRBD1 is a possible D gene (6 bases). V was pared by 0 bases and J by 7 bases, with 13 bases between. The CDR3 is 14 amino acids. Germline CDR1 and CDR2: SGDLS and YYNGEE. Full variable domain (missing parts from reference TRBV9 and TRBJ1-2): DSGVTQTPKHLITATGQRVTLRCSPRSGDLSVYWYQQSLDQGLQFLIQYYNGEERAKGNILERFSAQQFPDLHSELNLSSLELGDSALYFCASSVGPGETGYTFGSGTRLTVV.

This clone was seen a few times. The chain combines TRBV7-2 with TRBJ2-5; D ambiguous. Per germline, CDR1 SGHTA and CDR2 FQGNSA. The CDR3 totals 14 residues. Trimming pared 1 base from V and 5 bases from J, leaving 11 bases between. The CDR3: CASSLEPLRETQYF. In nucleotides, the CDR3 is TGTGCCAGCAGCTTAGAGCCCCTGCGGGAGACCCAGTACTTC.

The chain links TRBV4-2 to TRBJ1-2, with D maybe TRBD1 (6 bases). V lost 3 bases and J lost 7, with 21 bases in between. The CDR3 covers 16 residues. Germline V lookup: CDR1 LGHNA, CDR2 YNFKEQ. In DNA form, the CDR3 reads TGTGCCAGCAGCCAGACAACAGGGTCCGGAACGTCTGGCTACACCTTC. This sequence encodes CASSQTTGSGTSGYTF.

The chain combines TRBV5-1 with TRBJ2-7, with D maybe TRBD1 (6 bases). The length of the CDR3 is 16 residues. Trimming removed 4 bases at V and 7 bases at J, with 24 bases between. The germline CDR1 and CDR2 sequences are SGHRS and YFSETQ. The CDR3 sequence is CASSLGHSASSGEQYF. Here the CDR3 DNA reads TGCGCCAGCAGCCTGGGACATTCCGCCTCCTCGGGGGAGCAGTACTTC.

This clone was observed a few times. The V call is TRBV18, the J call TRBJ2-3; 8 bases are a match to TRBD2. Per germline, CDR1 KGHSH and CDR2 LQKENI. Trimming removed 8 bases from V and 5 bases from J; junction bases left unmatched: 9. The CDR3 consists of 14 residues. The CDR3 nucleotides are TGTGCCAGCCAGGAAGCGGGGGAAGGAGATACGCAGTATTTT. It is translated as CASQEAGEGDTQYF.

The rearrangement uses TRBV30 and TRBJ1-2; 7 nucleotides align to TRBD1. Germline V gives CDR1 GTSNPN, CDR2 SVGIG (reference sequence). The CDR3 runs 15 residues. Germline trimming cut 3 bases from V and 0 bases from J; bases unmatched to any gene: 7. CDR3 coding DNA: TGTGCCTGGAGAGGTGGGACAGTCACTAACTATGGCTACACCTTC. The encoded protein is CAWRGGTVTNYGYTF.

This clone has just a few counts. This chain connects TRBV18 to TRBJ1-1, with 7 nucleotides matching TRBD1. CDR3 size: 15 residues. The germline gives CDR1 KGHSH, CDR2 LQKENI. V shed 3 bases, J shed 0 bases, and the junction held 4 bases outside the gene matches. In DNA, the CDR3 is TGTGCCAGCTCACCTCAGGGGGACATGAACACTGAAGCTTTCTTT. Its translation is CASSPQGDMNTEAFF.

This clone has more than one count but fewer than ten. The chain couples TRBV11-1 to TRBJ2-2; D possibly corresponds to TRBD1 (6 bases). The V gene's germline CDR1 is SGHAT and CDR2 FQDESV (reference sequence). Trimming shortened V by 6 bases and J by 4 bases, and 12 bases separated the two germline ends. The CDR3 totals 14 residues. In DNA form, the CDR3 reads TGTGCCAGCAGACACAGGGTCGGCACCGGGGAGCTGTTTTTT. Protein sequence: CASRHRVGTGELFF.